Described below is a single TCR beta chain sequence and its context. As handled by the study authors: Estimation of nucleated cell counts was performed using reference gene primer amplification. Libraries were prepared by immunoSEQ multiplex PCR; TCRdb keeps only in-frame clonotypes and omits some of them. V, J and clone size are those of that table, while D and trimming were read from the DNA. The sample lists a few hundred thousand clones, 80% to 90% occurring once. The sample originates from a study of blood T cell repertoires in COVID-19. Background on the study: The United States, Italy and Spain provided the acute and convalescent COVID-19 samples.

The study assigned cohorts using participant-reported clinical history. The study counted Cohort 3 donors as recovered given two negative PCRs, clearance, or symptom resolution. CDR1 and CDR2 from the germline V gene are MNHEY and SVGAGI. The CDR3 covers 15 residues. The V and J ends lost 5 bases and 6 bases respectively, with 20 bases between them. The sequence came from a man aged 30-40 years who had recovered from COVID-19. Sequencing was done on a sample of PBMCs or T cells enriched from blood (not recorded which). V and J are TRBV6-5 and TRBJ2-7, with D perhaps matching TRBD2 (7 bases). The DNA for the CDR3 is TGTGCCAGCAGTCGGGACTACCAAAGCAGGGGCGAGCAGTACTTC. Amino acids: CASSRDYQSRGEQYF.